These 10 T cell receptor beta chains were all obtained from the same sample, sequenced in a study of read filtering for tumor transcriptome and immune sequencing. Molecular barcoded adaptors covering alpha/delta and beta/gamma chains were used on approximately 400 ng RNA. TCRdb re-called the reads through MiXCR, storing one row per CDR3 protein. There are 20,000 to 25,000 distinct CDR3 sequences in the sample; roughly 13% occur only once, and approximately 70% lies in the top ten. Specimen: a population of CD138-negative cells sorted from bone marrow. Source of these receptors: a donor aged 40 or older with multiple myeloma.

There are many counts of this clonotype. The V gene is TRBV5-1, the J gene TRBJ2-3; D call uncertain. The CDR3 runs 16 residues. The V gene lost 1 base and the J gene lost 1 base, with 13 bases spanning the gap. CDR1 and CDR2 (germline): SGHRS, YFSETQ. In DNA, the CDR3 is TGCGCCAGCAGCTTGCCCTCAGTGTCCGGCACAGATACGCAGTATTTT. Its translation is CASSLPSVSGTDTQYF.

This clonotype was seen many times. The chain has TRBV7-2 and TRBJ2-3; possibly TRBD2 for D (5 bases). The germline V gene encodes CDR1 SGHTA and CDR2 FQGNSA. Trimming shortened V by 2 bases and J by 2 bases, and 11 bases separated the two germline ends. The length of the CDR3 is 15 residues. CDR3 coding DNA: TGTGCCAGCAGCTTATCATGGACTTCCACAGATACGCAGTATTTT. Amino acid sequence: CASSLSWTSTDTQYF.

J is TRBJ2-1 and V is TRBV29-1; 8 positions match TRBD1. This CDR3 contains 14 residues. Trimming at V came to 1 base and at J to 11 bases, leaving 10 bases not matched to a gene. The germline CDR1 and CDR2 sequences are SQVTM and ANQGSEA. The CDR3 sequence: CSVEGPQGATKQFF. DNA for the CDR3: TGCAGCGTTGAAGGCCCGCAGGGGGCTACGAAGCAGTTCTTC.

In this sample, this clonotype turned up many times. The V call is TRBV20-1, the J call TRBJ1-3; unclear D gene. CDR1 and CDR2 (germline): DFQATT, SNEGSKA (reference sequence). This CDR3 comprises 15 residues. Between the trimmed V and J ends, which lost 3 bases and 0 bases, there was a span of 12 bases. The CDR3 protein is CSAREDARSGNTIYF. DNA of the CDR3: TGCAGTGCTAGGGAGGACGCTCGCTCTGGAAACACCATATATTTT.

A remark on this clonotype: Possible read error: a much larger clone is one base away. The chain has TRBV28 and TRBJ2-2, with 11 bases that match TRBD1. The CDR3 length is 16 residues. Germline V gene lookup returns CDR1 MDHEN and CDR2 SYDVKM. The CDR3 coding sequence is TGTTCCAGCAGTTCTCCCGGGACAGGGGGTTACGGGGAGCTGTTTTTT. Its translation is CSSSSPGTGGYGELFF.

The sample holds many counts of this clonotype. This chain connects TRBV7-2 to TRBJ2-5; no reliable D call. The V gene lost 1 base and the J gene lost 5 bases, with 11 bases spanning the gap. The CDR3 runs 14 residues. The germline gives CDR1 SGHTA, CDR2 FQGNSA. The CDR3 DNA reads TGTGCCAGCAGCTTAGGGGGTTTGGGGGAGACCCAGTACTTC. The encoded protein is CASSLGGLGETQYF.

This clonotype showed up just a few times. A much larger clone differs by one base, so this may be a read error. The DNA for the CDR3 is TGCGCCAGCAGCCAAGGGGATAGGGCTGGAGCTTTCTTT. Amino acid sequence: CASSQGDRAGAFF. This sequence joins TRBV4-1 and TRBJ1-1; no firm D call. The V gene lost 1 base and the J gene lost 10 bases, with 13 bases spanning the gap. CDR3 length equals 13 residues. Germline values: CDR1 MGHRA, CDR2 YSYEKL.

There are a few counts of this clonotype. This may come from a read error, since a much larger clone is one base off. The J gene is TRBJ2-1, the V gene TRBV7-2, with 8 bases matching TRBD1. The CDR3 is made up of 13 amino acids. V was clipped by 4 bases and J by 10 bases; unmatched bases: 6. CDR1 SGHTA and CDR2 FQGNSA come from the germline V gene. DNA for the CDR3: TGTGCCAGCAGCTCCGGACAGGGCAAGGAGCAGTTCTTC. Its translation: CASSSGQGKEQFF.

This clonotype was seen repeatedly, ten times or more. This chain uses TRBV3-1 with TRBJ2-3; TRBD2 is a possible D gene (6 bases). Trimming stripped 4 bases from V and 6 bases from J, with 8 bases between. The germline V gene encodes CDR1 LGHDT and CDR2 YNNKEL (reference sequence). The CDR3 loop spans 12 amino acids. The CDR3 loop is CASSLREDTQYF. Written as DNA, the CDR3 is TGTGCCAGCAGCCTCCGGGAGGATACGCAGTATTTT.

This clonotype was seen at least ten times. CDR3 in DNA: TGTGCCAGCAGTTACTCCGGGACTAGCTACGAGCAGTACTTC. Amino acid sequence: CASSYSGTSYEQYF. The V call is TRBV6-6, the J call TRBJ2-7; TRBD2 matches at 8 bases. The CDR3 loop spans 14 amino acids. Germline V gives CDR1 MNHNY, CDR2 SVGAGI (reference sequence). With V trimmed by 0 bases and J by 3 bases, 1 base remained unmatched.